These 21 T cell receptor beta chains were all obtained from the same sample, sequenced in a study of a mutant IDH1 vaccine in newly diagnosed glioma. Their antigen targets remain unknown. Time point of the sample: week 11, during vaccination. In the vaccine, a single dose held 300 ug of the mutant IDH1 20-mer peptide, along with topical imiquimod. Libraries were prepared by immunoSEQ multiplex PCR; TCRdb keeps only in-frame clonotypes and omits some of them. The sample has roughly 61,000 clones, around 80% seen once. Sample: PBMCs, taken from a glioma patient whose treatment included an IDH1 peptide vaccine. These receptors all come from a man aged 45-60 years with glioma.

The chain uses TRBV19 and TRBJ2-5; the D call may be TRBD1 or TRBD2 (5 bases each). The germline V gene encodes CDR1 LNHDA and CDR2 SQIVND (reference sequence). Between the trimmed V and J ends, which lost 7 bases and 5 bases, there was a span of 20 bases. The CDR3 sequence is 15 residues long. The CDR3 DNA sequence: TGTGCCAGTACCCGTGGGGGAAGCGGTTACGAGACCCAGTACTTC. Protein product: CASTRGGSGYETQYF.

Comment on this clone: The junction departs from germline at one end; a sequencing error may be responsible. The genes are TRBV5-1 and TRBJ2-7; 8 nucleotides match TRBD1. The germline V gene has CDR1 SGHRS and CDR2 YFSETQ. CDR3 length: 13 amino acids. In nucleotides, the CDR3 is TGCGCCAGCAGCATCACGACCGGACAGGGCATACACTTC. Translated: CASSITTGQGIHF.

This sequence joins TRBV6-5 and TRBJ2-1; 8 nucleotides match TRBD2. Germline CDR1 reads MNHEY; CDR2 reads SVGAGI. The CDR3 has 15 amino acids. V was clipped by 4 bases and J by 8 bases; unmatched bases: 10. CDR3 loop: CASSSLAGKGDEQFF. The CDR3 DNA reads TGTGCCAGCAGTTCCTTAGCGGGAAAAGGCGATGAGCAGTTCTTC.

This clone is a singleton in its sample. The rearrangement links TRBV2 to TRBJ2-1, with D maybe TRBD1 (5 bases). CDR3 length: 12 residues. CDR1 and CDR2 from the germline V gene are SNHLY and FYNNEI. The V gene lost 7 bases and the J gene lost 10 bases, with 14 bases spanning the gap. CDR3 region: CASTTGYREQFF. In DNA form, the CDR3 reads TGTGCCAGCACTACAGGTTACCGGGAGCAGTTCTTC. Complete variable domain (other parts from reference TRBV2 and TRBJ2-1): EPEVTQTPSHQVTQMGQEVILRCVPISNHLYFYWYRQILGQKVEFLVSFYNNEISEKSEIFDDQFSVERPDGSNFTLKIRSTKLEDSAMYFCASTTGYREQFFGPGTRLTVL.

The rearrangement joins TRBV5-4 to TRBJ2-7, with a possible D match to TRBD2 (5 bases). CDR3 length: 14 amino acids. Germline CDR1 reads SGHNT; CDR2 reads YYREEE (reference sequence). V was trimmed by 4 bases and J by 0 bases, leaving 11 bases between them. DNA for the CDR3: TGTGCCAGCAGCCCCACCAGCGGCTCCTACGAGCAGTACTTC. Encoded protein: CASSPTSGSYEQYF.

This sequence joins TRBV5-5 and TRBJ1-3; D is possibly TRBD1 (5 bases). The germline V gene encodes CDR1 SGHKS and CDR2 YYEKEE (reference sequence). The V end lost 0 bases, the J end lost 0 bases, and 10 bases lay between the germline ends. CDR3 length: 16 amino acids. Written as DNA, the CDR3 is TGTGCCAGCAGCTTGGAAAGGGGAACCTCTGGAAACACCATATATTTT. Translated, it gives CASSLERGTSGNTIYF.

The genes are TRBV7-9 and TRBJ2-5; TRBD2 is a possible D gene (6 bases). CDR3 length: 13 residues. Trimming left V 4 bases short and J 4 bases short, with 10 bases between. CDR1 and CDR2 from the germline V gene are SEHNR and FQNEAQ (reference sequence). The CDR3 is CASSWGEVETQYF. In DNA form, the CDR3 reads TGTGCCAGCAGCTGGGGGGAAGTAGAGACCCAGTACTTC.

The chain carries TRBV2 and TRBJ2-1; D gene uncertain. The CDR3 length is 14 residues. Germline V lookup: CDR1 SNHLY, CDR2 FYNNEI. V dropped 5 bases and J dropped 5 bases, with 13 bases sitting between them. CDR3 bases: TGTGCCAGCAGTTTGGAACAATCCCACAATGAGCAGTTCTTC. Translation gives CASSLEQSHNEQFF.

The J gene is TRBJ2-3, the V gene TRBV6-5; 10 positions match TRBD1. V was clipped by 6 bases and J by 6 bases; unmatched bases: 3. CDR3 size: 13 residues. The germline CDR1 and CDR2 sequences are MNHEY and SVGAGI. The CDR3 loop is CASRRGQGDTQYF. The DNA of the CDR3 is TGTGCCAGCAGGCGGGGACAGGGGGATACGCAGTATTTT.

This clone was seen once. V and J are TRBV25-1 and TRBJ2-1, with a possible D match to TRBD1 (6 bases). The V end was cut by 4 bases, the J end by 10 bases, with 8 bases between. Germline-derived CDR1 and CDR2 are MGHDK and SYGVNS. CDR3 length: 11 residues. CDR3 bases: TGTGCCAGCAGTGCCGGGACAGAGCAGTTCTTC. Translation: CASSAGTEQFF.

V and J are TRBV10-1 and TRBJ1-1; no definite D call. The V and J ends lost 10 bases and 2 bases respectively, with 17 bases between them. CDR1 and CDR2 from the germline V gene are WNHNN and SYGVQD (reference sequence). The CDR3 consists of 14 residues. This CDR3 is CATDGNRGNTEAFF. DNA for the CDR3: TGCGCCACCGATGGAAACCGGGGTAACACTGAAGCTTTCTTT.

This chain links TRBV29-1 with TRBJ2-7, with 7 positions matching TRBD1. V was clipped by 6 bases and J by 5 bases; unmatched bases: 10. The CDR3 contains 13 residues. CDR1 is SQVTM and CDR2 is ANQGSEA in the germline V gene. The CDR3 loop reads CSVATKTGDEQYF. The DNA of the CDR3 is TGCAGCGTCGCTACTAAAACAGGGGACGAGCAGTACTTC.

In this sample, this clone turned up once. The chain recombines TRBV21-1 with TRBJ1-4. TRBV21-1 is listed as a pseudogene. The CDR3 runs 16 residues. CDR3 nucleotide sequence: TGTGCCAGCAGCTCTTACCGAGGGTGGGTGAATGAAAAACTGTTTTTT. Its translation: CASSSYRGWVNEKLFF.

Written as DNA, the CDR3 is TGTGCCAGCAGTGAAGGGATTCCCTATGGCTACACCTTC. The encoded protein is CASSEGIPYGYTF. This chain uses TRBV2 with TRBJ1-2; D gene uncertain. CDR1 is SNHLY and CDR2 is FYNNEI in the germline V gene. V was clipped by 1 base and J by 4 bases, with 7 bases between them. The CDR3 runs 13 residues.

The chain combines TRBV5-4 with TRBJ1-2; the match to TRBD1 covers 8 bases. V shed 9 bases and J 8 bases; nucleotides not matched to a gene: 18. The CDR3 is made up of 15 amino acids. CDR1 is SGHNT and CDR2 is YYREEE in the germline V gene (reference sequence). The CDR3 nucleotides are TGTGCCACTACAATGGGTGTGGACAGGGCGAGAGGCTACACCTTC. Protein product: CATTMGVDRARGYTF.

This chain's CDR3 is CASSEEVNYNSPLHF. The CDR3 nucleotides are TGTGCCAGCAGTGAGGAGGTGAACTATAATTCACCCCTCCACTTT. The gene calls are TRBV6-4 and TRBJ1-6; D remains unclear. Germline values: CDR1 MRHNA, CDR2 SNTAGT. V gave up 3 bases and J gave up 3 bases, with 9 bases separating them. The CDR3 is 15 amino acids.

CDR3: CASSLVSQGRGTEAFF. In nucleotides, the CDR3 is TGTGCCAGCAGCTTAGTGTCGCAGGGCAGGGGAACTGAAGCTTTCTTT. This chain uses TRBV7-2 with TRBJ1-1, with D possibly being TRBD1 (6 bases). The CDR3 extends over 16 amino acids. Per germline, CDR1 SGHTA and CDR2 FQGNSA. V was clipped by 1 base and J by 5 bases, with 17 bases between them.

This sequence joins TRBV19 and TRBJ2-2, with D perhaps matching TRBD2 (6 bases). Trimming pared 5 bases from V and 0 bases from J, leaving 28 bases between. CDR1 is LNHDA, CDR2 SQIVND, per germline (reference sequence). The CDR3 is 21 amino acids. The CDR3 sequence: CASSALAGGTYLISNTGELFF. In DNA form, the CDR3 reads TGTGCCAGTAGTGCGCTTGCGGGCGGGACCTACCTGATCTCGAACACCGGGGAGCTGTTTTTT.

The chain has TRBV25-1 and TRBJ1-2; D uncertain. This CDR3 has 13 residues. Germline V lookup: CDR1 MGHDK, CDR2 SYGVNS. V lost 5 bases to trimming and J lost 8 bases, with 15 bases between them. The CDR3 protein is CASSQRARGGYTF. In nucleotides, the CDR3 is TGTGCCAGCAGTCAGAGGGCCCGAGGCGGCTACACCTTC.

This clone appeared a single time. The chain carries TRBV27 and TRBJ2-1; 9 bases are a match to TRBD2. The trim removed 3 bases at V and 6 bases at J, leaving 6 bases unmatched. The CDR3 is 15 residues long. CDR1 and CDR2 from the germline V gene are MNHEY and SMNVEV (reference sequence). The CDR3 DNA sequence: TGTGCCAGCAGTTTGGGACTAGCTCGAGTCAATGAGCAGTTCTTC. Its translation is CASSLGLARVNEQFF.

The gene calls are TRBV2 and TRBJ2-5; possibly TRBD2 for D (5 bases). The CDR3 length is 14 residues. Germline assignment: CDR1 SNHLY and CDR2 FYNNEI. V was shortened by 7 bases and J by 3 bases, with 15 bases between the two germline ends. CDR3 DNA: TGTGCCAGCATGAATGGCGGGTGGAAAGAGACCCAGTACTTC. Residues: CASMNGGWKETQYF.